The rows below give T cell receptor beta chains drawn from one sample of a study of radiotherapy plus CTLA-4 blockade in lung cancer. Profiling relied on immunoSEQ multiplex PCR, and the TCRdb table lists in-frame clones only, not all of them. The sample has tens of thousands of clones, around three quarters seen once. The source was peripheral blood, collected from a patient treated with radiotherapy plus ipilimumab. Source of these receptors: a human donor with non-small cell lung cancer who had a complete response to radiotherapy plus ipilimumab. Both conserved end residues are part of each CDR3. The D gene is left open where the match is weak. Expanded clones get a size class; other rows say once, few or many, or leave the size out.

v_gene: TRBV6-5
len: 14
d_gene: .
j_gene: TRBJ2-4
abundance: once
CDR3nt: TGTGCCAGCAGTTCTAACAACGGGCCCCAGGTTCAGTACTTC
CDR3aa: CASSSNNGPQVQYF

v_gene: TRBV7-8
len: 12
d_gene: .
j_gene: TRBJ2-7
abundance: .
CDR3nt: TGTGCCAGCAGCCAAGCTCCACCCTCGTGGCACTTC
CDR3aa: CASSQAPPSWHF

v_gene: TRBV10-1
len: 15
d_gene: .
j_gene: TRBJ1-2
abundance: few
CDR3nt: TGCGCCAGCAGTGAATCCCTCCAGGCCCCCGAGGGCTACACCTTC
CDR3aa: CASSESLQAPEGYTF

v_gene: TRBV11-3
len: 14
d_gene: .
j_gene: TRBJ1-4
abundance: few
CDR3nt: TGTGCCAGCAGCTTAGGAAGGGGGAATGAAAAACTGTTTTTT
CDR3aa: CASSLGRGNEKLFF

v_gene: TRBV30
len: 13
d_gene: .
j_gene: TRBJ1-1
abundance: .
CDR3nt: TGTGCCTGGAGTTCAGGCCCTTTCACTGAAGCTTTCTTT
CDR3aa: CAWSSGPFTEAFF

v_gene: TRBV30
len: 15
d_gene: .
j_gene: TRBJ1-4
abundance: .
CDR3nt: TGTGCCTGGAGCCAGGGAACAACAACTAATGAAAAACTGTTTTTT
CDR3aa: CAWSQGTTTNEKLFF

v_gene: TRBV5-1
len: 13
d_gene: .
j_gene: TRBJ2-5
abundance: once
CDR3nt: TGCGCCAGCAGCTTGGCTGGGGGAGAGACCCAGTACTTC
CDR3aa: CASSLAGGETQYF

v_gene: TRBV2
len: 18
d_gene: TRBD2
j_gene: TRBJ2-5
abundance: few
CDR3nt: TGTGCCAGCAGTGATACTAGCGGGATCTTCGTGTCCCAAGAGACCCAGTACTTC
CDR3aa: CASSDTSGIFVSQETQYF

v_gene: TRBV7-8
len: 15
d_gene: TRBD2
j_gene: TRBJ2-4
abundance: .
CDR3nt: TGTGCCAGCAGCTTAGATGCGGGGGGCGAATACATTCAGTACTTC
CDR3aa: CASSLDAGGEYIQYF

v_gene: TRBV18
len: 15
d_gene: TRBD1
j_gene: TRBJ1-1
abundance: .
CDR3nt: TGTGCCAGCTCATCTACCGGGACAGGGCGGACTGAAGCTTTCTTT
CDR3aa: CASSSTGTGRTEAFF

v_gene: TRBV6-5
len: 15
d_gene: .
j_gene: TRBJ1-3
abundance: .
CDR3nt: TGTGCCAGCAGCCAAACCGGGTTGTCCGGAAACACCATATATTTT
CDR3aa: CASSQTGLSGNTIYF

v_gene: TRBV4-3
len: 15
d_gene: TRBD1
j_gene: TRBJ2-2
abundance: .
CDR3nt: TGCGCCAGCAGCCATCGGACAGGTAGCACCGGGGAGCTGTTTTTT
CDR3aa: CASSHRTGSTGELFF

v_gene: TRBV6-6
len: 16
d_gene: TRBD2
j_gene: TRBJ2-3
abundance: .
CDR3nt: TGTGCCAGCAGTTCCGGGACTAGCGGGAGCGGGGATACGCAGTATTTT
CDR3aa: CASSSGTSGSGDTQYF

v_gene: TRBV27
len: 15
d_gene: .
j_gene: TRBJ1-5
abundance: .
CDR3nt: TGTGCCAGCAGTATCACTCTGGCTAACAATCAGCCCCAGCATTTT
CDR3aa: CASSITLANNQPQHF

v_gene: TRBV9
len: 14
d_gene: TRBD1
j_gene: TRBJ2-5
abundance: once
CDR3nt: TGTGCCAGCAGCGTAGTTGGACAGGGGGAGACCCAGTACTTC
CDR3aa: CASSVVGQGETQYF

v_gene: TRBV27
len: 14
d_gene: .
j_gene: TRBJ2-1
abundance: .
CDR3nt: TGTGCCAGCAGTTTATCACACGGTTACAATGAGCAGTTCTTC
CDR3aa: CASSLSHGYNEQFF

v_gene: TRBV25-1
len: 13
d_gene: TRBD1
j_gene: TRBJ1-2
abundance: .
CDR3nt: TGTGCTACCCAGGACAGGGGGGACTATGGCTACACCTTC
CDR3aa: CATQDRGDYGYTF

v_gene: TRBV4-3
len: 14
d_gene: .
j_gene: TRBJ1-4
abundance: .
CDR3nt: TGCGCCAGCAGCCAGGGGCGGCTGAATGAAAAACTGTTTTTT
CDR3aa: CASSQGRLNEKLFF